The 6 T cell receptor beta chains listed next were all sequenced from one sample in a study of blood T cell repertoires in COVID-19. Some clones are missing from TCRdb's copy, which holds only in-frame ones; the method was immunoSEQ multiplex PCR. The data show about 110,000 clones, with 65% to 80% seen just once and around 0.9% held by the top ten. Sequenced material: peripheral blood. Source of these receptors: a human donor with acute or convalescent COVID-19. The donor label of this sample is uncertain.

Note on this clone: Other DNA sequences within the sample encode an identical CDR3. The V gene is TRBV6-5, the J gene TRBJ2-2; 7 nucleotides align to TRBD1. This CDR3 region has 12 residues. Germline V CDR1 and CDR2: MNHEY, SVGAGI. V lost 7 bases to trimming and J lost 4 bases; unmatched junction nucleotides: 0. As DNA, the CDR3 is TGTGCCAGCAACAGGGGCACCGGGGAGCTGTTTTTT. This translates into CASNRGTGELFF.

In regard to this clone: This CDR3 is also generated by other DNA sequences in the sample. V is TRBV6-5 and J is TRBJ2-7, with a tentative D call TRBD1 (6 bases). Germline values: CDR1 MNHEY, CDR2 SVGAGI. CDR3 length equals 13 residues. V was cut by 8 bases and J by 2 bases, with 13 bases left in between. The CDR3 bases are TGTGCCAGCGGGACATACGCAACCTACGAGCAGTACTTC. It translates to CASGTYATYEQYF.

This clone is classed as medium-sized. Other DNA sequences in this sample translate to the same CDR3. The CDR3 reads CASSLTGGQETQYF. The CDR3 region has the DNA TGTGCCAGCAGCTTGACAGGGGGCCAAGAGACCCAGTACTTC. The genes are TRBV7-2 and TRBJ2-5, with 9 bases lining up with TRBD1. Germline V CDR1 and CDR2: SGHTA, FQGNSA. CDR3 length equals 14 residues. Unmatched junction bases numbered 0, after V lost 3 bases and J lost 1 base.

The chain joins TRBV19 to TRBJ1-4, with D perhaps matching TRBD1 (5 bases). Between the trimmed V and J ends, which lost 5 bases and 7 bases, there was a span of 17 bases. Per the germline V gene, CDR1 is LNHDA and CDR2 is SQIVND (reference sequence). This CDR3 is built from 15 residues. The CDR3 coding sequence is TGTGCCAGTAGTCCCAGGGACTCCCCCTTTGAAAAACTGTTTTTT. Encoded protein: CASSPRDSPFEKLFF.

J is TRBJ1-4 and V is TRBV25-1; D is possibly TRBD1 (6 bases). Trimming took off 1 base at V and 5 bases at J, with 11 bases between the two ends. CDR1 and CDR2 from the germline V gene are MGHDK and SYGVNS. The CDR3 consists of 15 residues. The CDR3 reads CASSELGQGNEKLFF. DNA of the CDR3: TGTGCCAGCAGTGAATTAGGGCAGGGGAATGAAAAACTGTTTTTT. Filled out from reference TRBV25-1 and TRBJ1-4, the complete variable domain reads EADIYQTPRYLVIGTGKKITLECSQTMGHDKMYWYQQDPGMELHLIHYSYGVNSTEKGDLSSESTVSRIRTEHFPLTLESARPSHTSQYLCASSELGQGNEKLFFGSGTQLSVL.

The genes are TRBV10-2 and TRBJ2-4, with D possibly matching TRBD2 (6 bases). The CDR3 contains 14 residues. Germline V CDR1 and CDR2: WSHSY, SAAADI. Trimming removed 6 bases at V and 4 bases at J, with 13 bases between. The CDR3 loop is CASSAGWGKNIQYF. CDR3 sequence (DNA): TGCGCCAGCAGCGCGGGGTGGGGGAAAAACATTCAGTACTTC.